This is a list of T cell receptor beta chains from one sample in a study of patients and donors after allogeneic stem cell transplantation. TCRdb ran MiXCR on the RT-PCR reads and lists one entry per CDR3 protein. The table records about a million distinct CDR3 sequences, 15% to 20% of them present only once. The sample comprised blood, either unsorted or a sorted T cell fraction (not recorded which). The receptors were sampled from a human donor who was either an allogeneic HSCT recipient or a stem cell or donor lymphocyte infusion donor (not recorded which). It is not recorded whose cells these are; they may come from a transplant donor. Both conserved end residues are part of each CDR3. The D gene is left open where the match is weak. Part of the rows lack a size; the others show once, few, many or a class for expanded clones.

V gene	clone size	J gene	D gene	CDR3 protein	CDR3 DNA
TRBV20-1	NA	TRBJ1-1	NA	CSASESALLVDSIAEAFF	TGCAGTGCTAGTGAATCCGCCCTGCTGGTGGACAGTATCGCTGAAGCTTTCTTT
TRBV6-2/TRBV6-3	NA	TRBJ2-7	TRBD2	CASSRTSGLSSYEQYF	TGTGCCAGCAGTCGGACTAGCGGGCTTAGCTCCTACGAGCAGTACTTC
TRBV5-6	many	TRBJ2-2	NA	CASSFTRSGELFF	TGTGCCAGCAGCTTTACTCGATCCGGGGAGCTGTTTTTT
TRBV11-2	few	TRBJ1-1	TRBD1	CASSSLSLRGSLDTEAFF	TGTGCCAGCAGCTCTTTATCCCTCAGGGGGAGTCTTGACACTGAAGCTTTCTTT
TRBV5-1	few	TRBJ2-1	NA	CASSLAGFPYNEQFF	TGCGCCAGCAGCTTGGCGGGGTTCCCCTACAATGAGCAGTTCTTC
TRBV28	NA	TRBJ2-5	NA	CASSSMDTKGETQYF	TGTGCCAGCAGTTCCATGGACACCAAAGGGGAGACCCAGTACTTC
TRBV7-2	NA	TRBJ2-1	NA	CASSLVGVDEQFF	TGTGCCAGCAGCTTAGTTGGAGTTGATGAGCAGTTCTTC
TRBV12-3/TRBV12-4	few	TRBJ2-7	TRBD2	CASCGGYEQYF	TGTGCCAGCTGCGGGGGCTACGAGCAGTACTTC
TRBV3-1	few	TRBJ1-2	NA	CASSQGDNPPDYGYTF	TGTGCCAGCAGCCAAGGGGACAACCCTCCTGACTATGGCTACACCTTC
TRBV7-7	few	TRBJ2-5	NA	CASSFGSLQETQYF	TGTGCTAGCAGCTTTGGCAGCCTCCAAGAGACCCAGTACTTC
TRBV6-5	NA	TRBJ2-1	NA	CASSRISNEQFF	TGTGCCAGCAGCCGAATTTCCAATGAGCAGTTCTTC
TRBV4-3	NA	TRBJ1-1	NA	CASSQGTGTPEAFF	TGCGCCAGCAGCCAGGGCACGGGGACACCTGAAGCTTTCTTT
TRBV28	NA	TRBJ1-2	TRBD1	CASSEGGVNYGYTF	TGTGCCTCCTCCGAAGGGGGCGTCAACTATGGCTACACCTTC
TRBV3-1	few	TRBJ2-1	TRBD2	CASSQDRPSGGDEQFF	TGTGCCAGCAGCCAAGACCGCCCTAGCGGGGGCGATGAGCAGTTCTTC
TRBV7-8	few	TRBJ2-5	NA	CASTPYQETQYF	TGTGCCAGCACCCCGTACCAAGAGACCCAGTACTTC
TRBV20-1	NA	TRBJ1-2	NA	CSAKNRVNSYGYTF	TGCAGTGCTAAGAACAGGGTAAATAGCTATGGCTACACCTTC
TRBV25-1	few	TRBJ2-7	NA	CASTTSTYEQYF	TGTGCCAGCACGACAAGTACCTACGAGCAGTACTTC
TRBV29-1	many	TRBJ1-3	NA	CSVEQMDSGNTIYF	TGCAGCGTTGAACAGATGGACTCTGGAAACACCATATATTTT
TRBV20-1	NA	TRBJ2-2	TRBD2	CSARGGLADTNTGELFF	TGCAGTGCCCGTGGGGGACTAGCGGATACGAACACCGGGGAGCTGTTTTTT
TRBV30	NA	TRBJ2-1	NA	CAWSVRGLNNEQFF	TGTGCCTGGAGTGTACGGGGACTCAACAATGAGCAGTTCTTC
TRBV5-1	few	TRBJ1-1	NA	CASSLGAGSKNTEAFF	TGCGCCAGCAGCTTGGGGGCAGGGTCTAAGAACACTGAAGCTTTCTTT
TRBV20-1	few	TRBJ2-1	TRBD2	CSAKYRRGAYNEQFF	TGCAGTGCTAAGTACCGCCGGGGGGCCTACAATGAGCAGTTCTTC
TRBV2	many	TRBJ2-1	NA	CASSEVLQSGEQFF	TGTGCCAGCAGTGAGGTATTACAAAGCGGTGAGCAGTTCTTC
TRBV5-1	NA	TRBJ1-1	TRBD1	CASSGQAPQTEAFF	TGCGCCAGCAGCGGACAGGCTCCCCAGACTGAAGCTTTCTTT
TRBV7-9	few	TRBJ2-7	NA	CASSRSRQISYEQYF	TGTGCCAGCAGTCGATCTCGACAGATCTCCTACGAGCAGTACTTC
TRBV24-1	NA	TRBJ2-1	NA	CATSGQISYNEQFF	TGTGCCACCTCCGGACAGATCTCCTACAATGAGCAGTTCTTC
TRBV4-3	few	TRBJ2-7	TRBD2	CASSQAPAGELYF	TGCGCCAGCAGCCAAGCTCCAGCGGGGGAACTGTACTTC
TRBV2	NA	TRBJ2-7	NA	CASRADGSYEQYF	TGTGCCAGCAGAGCTGACGGGTCCTACGAGCAGTACTTC
TRBV6-2/TRBV6-3	few	TRBJ2-7	TRBD1	CASSGPLLAGQGYEQYF	TGTGCCAGCAGCGGACCCCTTTTGGCGGGACAGGGGTACGAGCAGTACTTC
TRBV6-2/TRBV6-3	NA	TRBJ2-1	TRBD2	CASSYSRLAGGNEQFF	TGTGCCAGCAGTTACTCTCGACTAGCGGGAGGGAATGAGCAGTTCTTC
TRBV12-3/TRBV12-4	NA	TRBJ2-1	NA	CASSLGSVAVVDEQFF	TGTGCCAGCAGTTTAGGATCTGTAGCGGTAGTCGATGAGCAGTTCTTC
TRBV6-6	many	TRBJ1-1	NA	CASSYGDTEAFF	TGTGCCAGCAGTTACGGGGACACTGAAGCTTTCTTT